This T cell receptor beta chain was recorded in a study of blood T cell repertoires in COVID-19. Libraries were prepared by immunoSEQ multiplex PCR; TCRdb keeps only in-frame clonotypes and omits some of them. The sample lists 200,000 to 250,000 clones; nearly 90% were seen once. CDR1 and CDR2 (germline): ENHRY, SYGVKD. Trimming removed 6 bases at V and 0 bases at J, with 18 bases between. This CDR3 spans 18 amino acids. The chain combines TRBV10-3 with TRBJ1-6; D is possibly TRBD1 (5 bases). The TCR was taken from a middle-aged woman who had recovered from COVID-19. The sequenced sample consisted of peripheral blood. The CDR3 sequence: CAISPQPRQSSYNSPLHF. CDR3 in DNA: TGTGCCATCAGCCCACAACCTCGACAGAGCTCCTATAATTCACCCCTCCACTTT.